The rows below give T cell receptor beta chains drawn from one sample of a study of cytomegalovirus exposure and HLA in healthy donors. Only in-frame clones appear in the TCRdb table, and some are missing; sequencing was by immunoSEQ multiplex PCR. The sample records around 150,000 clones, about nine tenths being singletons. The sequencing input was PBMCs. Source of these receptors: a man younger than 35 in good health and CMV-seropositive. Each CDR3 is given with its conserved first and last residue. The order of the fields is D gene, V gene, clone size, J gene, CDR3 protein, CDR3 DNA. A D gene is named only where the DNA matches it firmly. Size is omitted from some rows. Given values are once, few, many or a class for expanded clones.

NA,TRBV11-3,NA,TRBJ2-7,CASSLDQRQDGMGEQYF,TGTGCCAGCAGCTTAGATCAGAGACAGGATGGGATGGGCGAGCAGTACTTC
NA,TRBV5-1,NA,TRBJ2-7,CASSFLGATITYEQYF,TGCGCCAGCAGCTTTCTAGGGGCCACTATTACCTACGAGCAGTACTTC
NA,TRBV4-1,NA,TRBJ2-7,CASSGNSYEQYF,TGCGCCAGCTCCGGGAACTCCTACGAGCAGTACTTC
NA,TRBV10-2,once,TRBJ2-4,CASSEGPRQNIQYF,TGCGCCAGCAGTGAGGGGCCGAGACAAAACATTCAGTACTTC
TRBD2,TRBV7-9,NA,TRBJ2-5,CASSSWTSEETQYF,TGTGCCAGCAGCTCCTGGACTAGCGAAGAGACCCAGTACTTC
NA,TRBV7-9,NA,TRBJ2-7,CASSLVAGTYEQYF,TGTGCCAGCAGCTTAGTGGCAGGAACCTACGAGCAGTACTTC
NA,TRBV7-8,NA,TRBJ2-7,CASSWKERYEQYF,TGTGCCAGCAGCTGGAAAGAGAGGTACGAGCAGTACTTC
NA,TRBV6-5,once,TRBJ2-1,CASRKDILGYNEQFF,TGTGCCAGCAGAAAAGACATTTTAGGCTACAATGAGCAGTTCTTC
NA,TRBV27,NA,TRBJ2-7,CASSPRGASYEQYF,TGTGCCAGCAGTCCCAGGGGGGCCTCCTACGAGCAGTACTTC
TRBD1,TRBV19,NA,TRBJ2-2,CASSTSLMDRVDAGELFF,TGTGCCAGTAGTACTTCACTAATGGACAGGGTGGACGCCGGGGAGCTGTTTTTT
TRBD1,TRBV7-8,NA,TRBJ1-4,CASSSGTGVEKLFF,TGTGCCAGCAGCTCCGGGACAGGGGTTGAAAAACTGTTTTTT
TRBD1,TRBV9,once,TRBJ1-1,CASSTTGGTEAFF,TGTGCCAGCAGCACGACAGGGGGCACTGAAGCTTTCTTT
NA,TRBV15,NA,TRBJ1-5,CATSRSRDQPQHF,TGTGCCACCAGCAGATCCCGGGATCAGCCCCAGCATTTT
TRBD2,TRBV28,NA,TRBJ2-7,CASSQNGGTSGKYEQYF,TGTGCCAGCAGCCAAAACGGGGGGACTAGCGGGAAGTACGAGCAGTACTTC
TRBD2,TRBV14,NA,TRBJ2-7,CASSHWGQAASGRGEQYF,TGTGCCAGCAGCCATTGGGGGCAGGCGGCTAGCGGGAGAGGTGAGCAGTACTTC
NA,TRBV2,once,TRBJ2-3,CASSPLGEEGTDTQYF,TGTGCCAGCAGTCCCCTCGGGGAGGAGGGCACAGATACGCAGTATTTT
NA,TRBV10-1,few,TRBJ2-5,CASSKTGLEETQYF,TGCGCCAGCAGTAAAACAGGGTTGGAGGAGACCCAGTACTTC
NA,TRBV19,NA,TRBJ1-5,CASSNVYSLGSNQPQHF,TGTGCCAGTAGTAATGTATACAGCCTTGGGAGCAATCAGCCCCAGCATTTT
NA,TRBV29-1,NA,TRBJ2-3,CSVDVSGTDTQYF,TGCAGCGTTGATGTTAGCGGCACAGATACGCAGTATTTT
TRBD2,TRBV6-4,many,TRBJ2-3,CASSPLAGGSDTQYF,TGTGCCAGCAGCCCACTAGCGGGAGGGTCAGATACGCAGTATTTT
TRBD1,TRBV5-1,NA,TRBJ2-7,CASSRDSHEQYF,TGCGCCAGCAGTCGGGACAGCCACGAGCAGTACTTC
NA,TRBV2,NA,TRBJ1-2,CASSAQAGYGYTF,TGTGCCAGCAGTGCCCAGGCAGGGTATGGCTACACCTTC
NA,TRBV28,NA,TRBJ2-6,CASSKGVWRGTGANVLTF,TGTGCCAGCAGTAAGGGAGTCTGGAGGGGTACTGGGGCCAACGTCCTGACTTTC
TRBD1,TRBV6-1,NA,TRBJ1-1,CASSELGTGDTEAFF,TGTGCCAGCAGTGAACTGGGGACAGGAGACACTGAAGCTTTCTTT
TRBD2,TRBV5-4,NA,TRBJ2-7,CASSLVTSGTYEQYF,TGTGCCAGCAGCTTGGTAACTAGCGGCACCTACGAGCAGTACTTC
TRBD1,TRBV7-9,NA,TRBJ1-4,CASSSDRVMRLFF,TGTGCCAGCAGCAGCGACAGGGTGATGAGGCTGTTTTTT
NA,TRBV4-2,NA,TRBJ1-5,CASSQDPGDVGNQPQHF,TGTGCCAGCAGCCAAGACCCAGGGGATGTCGGCAATCAGCCCCAGCATTTT
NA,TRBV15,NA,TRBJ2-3,CATSRGPLATRPDTQYF,TGTGCCACCAGCAGAGGGCCCCTAGCAACTCGCCCAGATACGCAGTATTTT
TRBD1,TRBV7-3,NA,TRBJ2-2,CASSLIGDRNTGELFF,TGTGCCAGCAGCTTAATCGGGGACAGAAACACCGGGGAGCTGTTTTTT
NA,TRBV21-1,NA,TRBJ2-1,CASIILERISSYNEQFF,TGTGCCAGCATCATCTTGGAGCGGATAAGCTCCTACAATGAGCAGTTCTTC
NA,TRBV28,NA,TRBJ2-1,CASLGRWEVHEQFF,TGTGCCAGCCTCGGACGGTGGGAGGTACATGAGCAGTTCTTC
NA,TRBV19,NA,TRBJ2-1,CASSMLGGSYNEQFF,TGTGCCAGTAGTATGCTGGGAGGCTCCTACAATGAGCAGTTCTTC
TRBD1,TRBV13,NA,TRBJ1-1,CASSLGRTGNGAFF,TGTGCCAGCAGCTTAGGTCGGACAGGGAACGGAGCTTTCTTT
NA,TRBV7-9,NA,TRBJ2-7,CASSFTPGQQYEQYF,TGTGCCAGCAGCTTTACCCCTGGACAGCAATACGAGCAGTACTTC
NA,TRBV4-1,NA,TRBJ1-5,CASSQVAGDVRNQPQHF,TGCGCCAGCAGCCAAGTCGCTGGAGACGTGAGGAATCAGCCCCAGCATTTT
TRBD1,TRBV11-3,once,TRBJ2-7,CASSSRGSRDRIYEQYF,TGTGCCAGCAGCTCTAGGGGTTCCCGGGACAGAATCTACGAGCAGTACTTC